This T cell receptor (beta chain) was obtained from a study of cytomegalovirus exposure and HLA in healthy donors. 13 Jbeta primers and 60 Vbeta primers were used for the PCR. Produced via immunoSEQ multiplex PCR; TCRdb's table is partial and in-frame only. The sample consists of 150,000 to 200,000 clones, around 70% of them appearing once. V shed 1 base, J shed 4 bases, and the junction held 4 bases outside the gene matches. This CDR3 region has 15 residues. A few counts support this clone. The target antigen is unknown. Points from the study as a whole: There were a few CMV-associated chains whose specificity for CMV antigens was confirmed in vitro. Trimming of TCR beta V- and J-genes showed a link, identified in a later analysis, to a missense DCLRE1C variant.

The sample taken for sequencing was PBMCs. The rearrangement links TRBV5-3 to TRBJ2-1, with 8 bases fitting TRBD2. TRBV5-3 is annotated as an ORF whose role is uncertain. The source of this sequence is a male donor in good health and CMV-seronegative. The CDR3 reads CARSLRLAPYNEQFF. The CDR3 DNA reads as TGTGCCAGAAGCTTGCGACTAGCGCCTTACAATGAGCAGTTCTTC.